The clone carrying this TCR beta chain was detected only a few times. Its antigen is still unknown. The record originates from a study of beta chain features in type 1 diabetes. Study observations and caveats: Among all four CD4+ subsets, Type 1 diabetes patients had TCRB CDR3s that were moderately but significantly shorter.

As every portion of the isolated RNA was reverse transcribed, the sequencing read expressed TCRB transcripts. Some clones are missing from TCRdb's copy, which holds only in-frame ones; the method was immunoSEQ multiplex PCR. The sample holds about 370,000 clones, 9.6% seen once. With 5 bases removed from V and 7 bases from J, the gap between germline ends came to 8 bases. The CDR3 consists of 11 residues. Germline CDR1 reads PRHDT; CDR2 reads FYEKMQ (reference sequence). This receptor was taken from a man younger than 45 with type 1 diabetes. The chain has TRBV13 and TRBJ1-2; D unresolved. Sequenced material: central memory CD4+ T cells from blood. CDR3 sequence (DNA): TGTGCCAGCAGCCCTATGGGTGGCTACACCTTC. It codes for CASSPMGGYTF.